Shown below are 6 T cell receptor beta chains from a single sample sequenced in a study of response to subunit inactivated influenza vaccine. A single record per CDR3 protein comes from TCRdb applying MiXCR to the RT-PCR reads. The repertoire includes about 520,000 distinct CDR3 sequences, 10% to 11% of them detected once, and over 9.5% sits in the top ten. Sequenced material: PBMCs from blood, taken roughly 6 weeks after vaccination. These TCRs come from a man between 45 and 60 years old who received an inactivated influenza vaccine.

The V call is TRBV24-1, the J call TRBJ2-2, with 7 bases that match TRBD2. Losses at the gene ends were 7 bases for V and 2 bases for J; bases not matched to a gene: 9. Germline V lookup: CDR1 KGHDR, CDR2 SFDVKD. The CDR3 totals 16 residues. The CDR3, as DNA: TGTGCCACCAGGTCGTCCGGCGGGGGTAACACCGGGGAGCTGTTTTTT. Translating it yields CATRSSGGGNTGELFF.

This clonotype was picked up a small number of times. The chain employs TRBV5-1 and TRBJ2-4; D perhaps matches TRBD1 (6 bases). Germline CDR1 SGHRS, CDR2 YFSETQ. This CDR3 has 15 residues. The V gene lost 2 bases and the J gene lost 1 base, with 10 bases spanning the gap. The CDR3 loop reads CASSFWQGAKNIQYF. In nucleotides, the CDR3 is TGCGCCAGCAGCTTCTGGCAGGGGGCCAAAAACATTCAGTACTTC. Combining the CDR3 with reference TRBV5-1 and TRBJ2-4 gives the whole variable domain KAGVTQTPRYLIKTRGQQVTLSCSPISGHRSVSWYQQTPGQGLQFLFEYFSETQRNKGNFPGRFSGRQFSNSRSEMNVSTLELGDSALYLCASSFWQGAKNIQYFGAGTRLSVL.

The chain is built from TRBV20-1 and TRBJ2-5, with TRBD2 as a possible D gene (5 bases). CDR1 and CDR2 (germline): DFQATT, SNEGSKA (reference sequence). The CDR3 loop spans 14 amino acids. Trimming pared 5 bases from V and 5 bases from J, leaving 18 bases between. The CDR3 DNA reads TGCAGTGCTCGAATAACGGGAAGGCGGGAGACCCAGTACTTC. It codes for CSARITGRRETQYF.

V is TRBV28 and J is TRBJ2-1; D may be TRBD2 (6 bases). CDR1 is MDHEN, CDR2 SYDVKM, per germline. The germline V and J ends were trimmed by 5 bases and 0 bases, with 14 bases remaining between them. This CDR3 is built from 16 residues. CDR3 DNA sequence: TGTGCCAGCAGTATCCGGGACTTCAGCTCCTACAATGAGCAGTTCTTC. Translated: CASSIRDFSSYNEQFF.

This clonotype appeared a few times. The CDR3 DNA sequence: TGTGCCTGGAGAACCCAGGGCTCGGAGGCCCAGTACTTC. Its translation is CAWRTQGSEAQYF. V is TRBV30 and J is TRBJ2-5; either TRBD1 or TRBD2 may supply D (5 bases each). From germline, CDR1 is GTSNPN and CDR2 SVGIG (reference sequence). The CDR3 is 13 residues long. V was shortened by 3 bases and J by 9 bases, with 17 bases between the two germline ends.

This clonotype was seen repeatedly, ten times or more. The gene calls are TRBV12-3 or TRBV12-4 and TRBJ1-2; D is perhaps TRBD1 (6 bases). Trimming cost V 6 bases and J 1 base, with 12 bases left between them. This CDR3 spans 14 amino acids. DNA of the CDR3: TGTGCCAGCAGGGCCGACAGGCATAACTATGGCTACACCTTC. Protein sequence: CASRADRHNYGYTF.